The 27 T cell receptor beta chains below come from one sample, sequenced in a study of cytomegalovirus exposure and HLA in healthy donors. A multiplex PCR was run with 60 Vbeta primers and 13 Jbeta primers. Data came from immunoSEQ multiplex PCR; TCRdb stores just in-frame clones and leaves some out. The table records about 160,000 clones, roughly 85% of them present only once. The sequencing sample was made of PBMCs. The receptors were gathered from a woman aged 25 to 39 in good health and CMV-seronegative.

The chain recombines TRBV28 with TRBJ1-1; unclear D gene. This CDR3 spans 12 amino acids. Germline lookup yields CDR1 MDHEN and CDR2 SYDVKM. V dropped 3 bases and J dropped 4 bases, with 6 bases sitting between them. CDR3 region: CASSFRGTEAFF. CDR3 coding DNA: TGTGCCAGCAGTTTCAGAGGCACTGAAGCTTTCTTT.

The chain uses TRBV19 and TRBJ1-4, with D possibly TRBD1 on 6 matching bases. In germline, CDR1 is LNHDA, CDR2 SQIVND (reference sequence). Trimming removed 0 bases at V and 0 bases at J, with 14 bases between. This CDR3 comprises 18 residues. CDR3 protein: CASSIDRAGAATNEKLFF. The CDR3 DNA sequence: TGTGCCAGTAGTATAGATCGAGCAGGGGCGGCAACTAATGAAAAACTGTTTTTT.

The V gene is TRBV6-5, the J gene TRBJ2-5, with D maybe TRBD2 (6 bases). The J call could be wrong; TRBJ2-7 is a better fit for the DNA end. The V gene's germline CDR1 is MNHEY and CDR2 SVGAGI. The CDR3 contains 14 residues. CDR3 in amino acids: CASSWDGSSYEQYF. In nucleotides, the CDR3 is TGTGCCAGCAGTTGGGACGGGAGCTCCTACGAGCAGTACTTC.

The chain combines TRBV19 with TRBJ2-7; no firm D call. V lost 3 bases to trimming and J lost 2 bases, with 11 bases between them. CDR3 length equals 14 residues. Germline CDR1 and CDR2: LNHDA and SQIVND (reference sequence). In nucleotides, the CDR3 is TGTGCCAGTAGTATCAGATCTGAAACCTACGAGCAGTACTTC. It is translated as CASSIRSETYEQYF.

The V call is TRBV19, the J call TRBJ2-2; 12 nucleotides agree with TRBD1. V trimming: 6 bases; J trimming: 4 bases; junction bases outside the gene matches: 9. Per germline, CDR1 LNHDA and CDR2 SQIVND (reference sequence). The CDR3 contains 17 residues. This CDR3 is CASSPLGTGGFTGELFF. Here the CDR3 DNA reads TGTGCCAGTAGCCCCCTAGGGACAGGGGGCTTCACCGGGGAGCTGTTTTTT.

The V gene is TRBV30, the J gene TRBJ1-3, with 7 bases identical to TRBD1. The CDR3 sequence is 14 residues long. V gave up 3 bases and J gave up 2 bases; unmatched junction bases: 4. The V gene's germline CDR1 is GTSNPN and CDR2 SVGIG (reference sequence). The CDR3 is CAWSAGQAGNTIYF. The CDR3 DNA sequence: TGTGCCTGGAGCGCTGGACAGGCTGGAAACACCATATATTTT.

The CDR3 region has the DNA TGCGCCAGCAGCTTGGCCGCCAGGAACAATGAGCAGTTCTTC. It yields the protein CASSLAARNNEQFF. The V gene is TRBV5-1, the J gene TRBJ2-1; no clear D gene. The germline V and J ends were trimmed by 0 bases and 5 bases, with 9 bases remaining between them. There are 14 residues in the CDR3. Germline lookup yields CDR1 SGHRS and CDR2 YFSETQ.

The chain couples TRBV9 to TRBJ2-1, with 9 bases that match TRBD2. V lost 3 bases to trimming and J lost 7 bases; unmatched junction nucleotides: 8. Germline V gives CDR1 SGDLS, CDR2 YYNGEE. This CDR3 is built from 15 residues. The CDR3 DNA reads TGTGCCAGCAGCGGAGGACTAGCGAACCAAAATGAGCAGTTCTTC. Encoded protein: CASSGGLANQNEQFF.

This sequence joins TRBV5-1 and TRBJ2-3, with TRBD2 identical over 7 bases. The V and J ends lost 0 bases and 5 bases, in that order; junction bases with no gene match: 21. There are 20 residues in the CDR3. Germline-derived CDR1 and CDR2 are SGHRS and YFSETQ. CDR3 sequence (DNA): TGCGCCAGCAGCTTGGAACCAGTACCAGCGGGGCTAGCGGAAAGAGATACGCAGTATTTT. This translates into CASSLEPVPAGLAERDTQYF.

The chain combines TRBV7-2 with TRBJ2-3; D unclear. This CDR3 contains 15 residues. CDR1 SGHTA and CDR2 FQGNSA come from the germline V gene. The germline V and J ends were trimmed by 1 base and 0 bases, with 8 bases remaining between them. The CDR3: CASSLVSSSTDTQYF. In nucleotides, the CDR3 is TGTGCCAGCAGCTTAGTTAGCAGTAGCACAGATACGCAGTATTTT.

The chain has TRBV7-2 and TRBJ1-5; 7 bases match TRBD1. Germline CDR1 reads SGHTA; CDR2 reads FQGNSA. Trimming took 0 bases from V and 0 from J; bases not matched to a gene: 5. This CDR3 is 17 amino acids long. The CDR3 coding sequence is TGTGCCAGCAGCTTAGCGAGGGGGCTGGATAGCAATCAGCCCCAGCATTTT. It specifies CASSLARGLDSNQPQHF.

The chain has TRBV14 and TRBJ2-7; maybe TRBD1 (6 bases). Trimming shortened V by 0 bases and J by 2 bases, and 11 bases separated the two germline ends. The CDR3 consists of 15 residues. Germline loops: CDR1 SGHDN, CDR2 FVKESK. As DNA, the CDR3 is TGTGCCAGCAGCCAAGACAGGGGCTCGACCTACGAGCAGTACTTC. Translated: CASSQDRGSTYEQYF. The full variable domain, with the rest looked up from reference TRBV14 and TRBJ2-7, is EAGVTQFPSHSVIEKGQTVTLRCDPISGHDNLYWYRRVMGKEIKFLLHFVKESKQDESGMPNNRFLAERTGGTYSTLKVQPAELEDSGVYFCASSQDRGSTYEQYFGPGTRLTVT.

This clone was observed a handful of times. The chain combines TRBV2 with TRBJ2-5; perhaps TRBD1 as D (5 bases). This CDR3 comprises 16 residues. Germline V gene sequence: CDR1 SNHLY, CDR2 FYNNEI. The V and J ends lost 6 bases and 1 base respectively, with 18 bases between them. CDR3 in amino acids: CASRARDGGAQETQYF. The DNA for the CDR3 is TGTGCCAGCAGAGCTAGAGACGGTGGGGCCCAAGAGACCCAGTACTTC.

This sequence joins TRBV2 and TRBJ1-5; a possible D gene is TRBD1 (6 bases). The germline gives CDR1 SNHLY, CDR2 FYNNEI. Trimming took 4 bases from V and 2 from J, leaving 12 bases between them. CDR3 length equals 15 residues. The CDR3 is CASSVDSGGNQPQHF. The CDR3 coding sequence is TGTGCCAGCAGTGTTGACTCAGGGGGCAATCAGCCCCAGCATTTT.

The rearrangement uses TRBV19 and TRBJ2-1, with a possible D match to TRBD2 (7 bases). The CDR3 covers 16 residues. Germline V lookup: CDR1 LNHDA, CDR2 SQIVND (reference sequence). The germline V and J ends were trimmed by 4 bases and 6 bases, with 19 bases remaining between them. The CDR3 DNA follows: TGTGCCAGTAGTAAGGGGGAGGGCCGAAGCACCAATGAGCAGTTCTTC. Amino acid sequence: CASSKGEGRSTNEQFF.

The genes are TRBV28 and TRBJ2-5; D uncertain. CDR3 length: 15 residues. Trimming stripped 4 bases from V and 1 base from J, with 13 bases between. Per germline, CDR1 MDHEN and CDR2 SYDVKM. The CDR3 nucleotides are TGTGCCAGCAGTTCCTTTAGGAGAGCCCAAGAGACCCAGTACTTC. This gives the protein CASSSFRRAQETQYF.

The genes are TRBV2 and TRBJ1-1; D is perhaps TRBD1 (6 bases). CDR3 length: 13 residues. Germline V CDR1 and CDR2: SNHLY, FYNNEI. V gave up 7 bases and J gave up 7 bases, with 16 bases separating them. The CDR3 region is CASNYYRDGEAFF. The CDR3 DNA reads as TGTGCCAGCAACTACTACAGGGATGGTGAAGCTTTCTTT.

The genes are TRBV5-4 and TRBJ2-2, with D perhaps matching TRBD1 (6 bases). Germline CDR1 SGHNT, CDR2 YYREEE (reference sequence). The CDR3 is 17 amino acids. Trimming pared 5 bases from V and 0 bases from J, leaving 17 bases between. This chain's CDR3 is CASRPGRNRANTGELFF. The CDR3 nucleotides are TGTGCCAGCAGGCCAGGCCGGAACAGGGCGAACACCGGGGAGCTGTTTTTT.

This chain joins TRBV5-1 and TRBJ2-7; D possibly corresponds to TRBD2 (6 bases). Trimming left V 0 bases short and J 5 bases short, with 18 bases between. There are 16 residues in the CDR3. Germline V gene lookup returns CDR1 SGHRS and CDR2 YFSETQ. This CDR3 is CASSLALTTGGNEQYF. The CDR3 bases are TGCGCCAGCAGCTTGGCCCTGACGACGGGCGGGAACGAGCAGTACTTC.

The rearrangement joins TRBV7-8 to TRBJ2-7; perhaps TRBD1 as D (5 bases). V was pared by 3 bases and J by 2 bases, with 14 bases between. The V gene's germline CDR1 is SGHVS and CDR2 FQNEAQ. The CDR3 runs 15 residues. This chain's CDR3 is CASSFGRVTPYEQYF. The CDR3 DNA reads as TGTGCCAGCAGCTTCGGCAGGGTTACTCCCTACGAGCAGTACTTC.

The gene calls are TRBV18 and TRBJ2-5; perhaps TRBD1 as D (6 bases). V lost 4 bases to trimming and J lost 2 bases, with 11 bases between them. The CDR3 length is 14 residues. Looked up from germline, CDR1 is KGHSH and CDR2 is LQKENI. The CDR3 bases are TGTGCCAGCTCACAGGACCAGGGGCAAGAGACCCAGTACTTC. As protein: CASSQDQGQETQYF.

This clone appeared a few times. The rearrangement links TRBV7-9 to TRBJ1-2; D may be TRBD1 (5 bases). Per the germline V gene, CDR1 is SEHNR and CDR2 is FQNEAQ (reference sequence). The CDR3 covers 16 residues. Trimming removed 4 bases from V and 4 bases from J, with 19 bases in between. The CDR3 spells CASSSSTSGPPYGYTF. The CDR3 bases are TGTGCCAGCAGCTCCTCAACGTCAGGGCCTCCCTATGGCTACACCTTC.

As to this clone: Here the CDR3 omits its conserved ending phenylalanine or tryptophan, so a read error is the likely source. The chain is built from TRBV7-9 and TRBJ1-2, with a tentative D call TRBD1 (5 bases). V lost 4 bases and J lost 0, with 18 bases in between. The CDR3 spans 17 residues. In germline, CDR1 is SEHNR, CDR2 FQNEAQ (reference sequence). The CDR3 region has the DNA TGTGCCAGCAGCTCCGTCCCGGGACTGCAAGCTAACTATGGCTACACCTCC. Translation gives CASSSVPGLQANYGYTS.

The chain joins TRBV19 to TRBJ1-1, with D possibly matching TRBD1 (5 bases). Germline lookup yields CDR1 LNHDA and CDR2 SQIVND (reference sequence). There are 13 residues in the CDR3. Trimming took 7 bases from V and 1 from J, leaving 10 bases between them. This CDR3 reads CASNMGGNTEAFF. Here the CDR3 DNA reads TGTGCCAGTAATATGGGGGGGAACACTGAAGCTTTCTTT.

The chain combines TRBV15 with TRBJ2-7; D gene ambiguous. Germline V gene data show CDR1 as LNHNV and CDR2 as YYDKDF (reference sequence). Trimming removed 0 bases from V and 6 bases from J, with 9 bases in between. This CDR3 has 13 amino acids. CDR3 bases: TGTGCCACCAGCAGAGATGTTGCGGCCGAGCAGTACTTC. It specifies CATSRDVAAEQYF.

The chain is built from TRBV11-2 and TRBJ2-7; TRBD2 agrees at 7 bases. This CDR3 has 16 amino acids. Germline V gene sequence: CDR1 SGHAT, CDR2 FQNNGV. The J segment lost 2 bases and the V segment lost 0 bases, leaving 7 bases of the junction unmatched. The DNA for the CDR3 is TGTGCCAGCAGCTTAGATTGGGCTAGCGGAGCCTACGAGCAGTACTTC. Its protein is CASSLDWASGAYEQYF.

Of note for this clone: One end of the junction is discordant with germline, which a read error may explain. J is TRBJ1-1 and V is TRBV30; 8 positions agree with TRBD1. Germline V gene data show CDR1 as GTSNPN and CDR2 as SVGIG (reference sequence). This CDR3 is built from 13 residues. The CDR3 DNA follows: TGTGCCGGGAGTGGACAGGGCAACACTGAAGCTTTCTTT. Protein sequence: CAGSGQGNTEAFF.